This paragraph reports one TCR beta chain. Its antigen is still unknown. This sample is drawn from a study of T cell responses to AZD1222 COVID-19 vaccine. The study's findings and limits: CD4 TCRs linked to vaccination spanned spike, dominating at 160-218 and 743-854. Repertoire collection took place solely once the T cell response had peaked. As reported, nearly half of all spike-specific TCRs target variant regions that are unmutated. Spike-specific TCR depth and breadth grew after two AZD1222 doses.

Clones were sequenced by immunoSEQ multiplex PCR, and TCRdb holds only the in-frame ones, with some missing. Here the sample spans about 97,000 clones, 87% being singletons. Specimen: peripheral blood, collected on day 0 of AZD1222 vaccination. The receptor was derived from an adult in good health.

As DNA, the CDR3 is TGTGCCAGCAGCGTTCCAAGCGGAGGACAGGGGCGCGGTGAAAAACTGTTTTTT. This gives the protein CASSVPSGGQGRGEKLFF. The V call is TRBV9, the J call TRBJ1-4, with 9 bases identical to TRBD1. V shed 2 bases, J shed 7 bases, and the junction held 15 bases outside the gene matches. From germline, CDR1 is SGDLS and CDR2 YYNGEE. The CDR3 has 18 amino acids.